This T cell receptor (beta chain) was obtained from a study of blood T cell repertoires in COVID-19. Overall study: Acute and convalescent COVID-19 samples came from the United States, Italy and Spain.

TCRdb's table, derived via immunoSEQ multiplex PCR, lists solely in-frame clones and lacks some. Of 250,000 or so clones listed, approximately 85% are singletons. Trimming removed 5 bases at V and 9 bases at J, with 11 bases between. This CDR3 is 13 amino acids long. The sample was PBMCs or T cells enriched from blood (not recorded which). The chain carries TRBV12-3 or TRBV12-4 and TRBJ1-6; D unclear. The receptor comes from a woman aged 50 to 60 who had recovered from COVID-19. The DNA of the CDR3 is TGTGCCAGCAGTGCGGGTCGATCTTCACCCCTCCACTTT. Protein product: CASSAGRSSPLHF.